This T cell receptor beta chain was recovered during a study of T cells after yellow fever vaccination. Overall study: Researchers used SMART-Seq v4 Ultra Low Input to prepare fractions that had low cell numbers. Study-level points and caveats: The secondary response was weaker, and its peak arrived faster, on day 5 versus 15. Clonotypes found in both CD4 and CD8 compartments made up a small share. Post-booster repertoires contained most primary-vaccination clones again (96% CD4, about 90% CD8).

TCRdb itself ran the 5' RACE reads through MiXCR, one entry per CDR3 protein. The table has about 630,000 distinct CDR3 sequences, around 12% seen once; the top ten hold 14% to 15%. This clonotype has just a few counts. Antigen unknown. The CDR3 loop spans 14 amino acids. The germline V and J ends were trimmed by 3 bases and 3 bases, with 12 bases remaining between them. Germline CDR1 and CDR2: SGHDN and FVKESK. This receptor was obtained from a man in his thirties or forties who received the YFV17D yellow fever vaccine. J is TRBJ2-7 and V is TRBV14; D assignment may be TRBD1 or TRBD2 (6 bases each). The sample was PBMCs, taken on the day of the yellow fever booster vaccination. CDR3 coding DNA: TGTGCCAGCAGCCAGACGGGGGCATTCTACGAGCAGTACTTC. Protein sequence: CASSQTGAFYEQYF.